Below, one TCR beta chain is given with its context. This record belongs to a study of CD8+ T cells in alopecia areata. This CDR3 has 14 amino acids. Germline V gene lookup returns CDR1 SGHRS and CDR2 YFSETQ. Trimming removed 4 bases from V and 1 base from J, with 10 bases in between. Sample treatment: oral pan-JAK inhibitor, 5-10 mg twice daily. Those with alopecia areata gave lesional scalp punch biopsies and peripheral blood. As the sequencing template, cDNA was produced by extracting RNA and reverse transcribing it. The assay was immunoSEQ multiplex PCR, and TCRdb's table has in-frame clones only and misses some. The profile covers roughly 140,000 clones, with roughly four fifths appearing a single time and 25% taken by the ten largest.

This TCR was recovered from a human donor with alopecia areata. The chain has TRBV5-1 and TRBJ2-3; D is ambiguous. Specimen: CD8+ T cells sorted from blood, collected at week 4, from a patient treated with tofacitinib. Here the CDR3 DNA reads TGCGCCAGCAGCCGCGGAGAGGGCACAGATACGCAGTATTTT. Residues: CASSRGEGTDTQYF.